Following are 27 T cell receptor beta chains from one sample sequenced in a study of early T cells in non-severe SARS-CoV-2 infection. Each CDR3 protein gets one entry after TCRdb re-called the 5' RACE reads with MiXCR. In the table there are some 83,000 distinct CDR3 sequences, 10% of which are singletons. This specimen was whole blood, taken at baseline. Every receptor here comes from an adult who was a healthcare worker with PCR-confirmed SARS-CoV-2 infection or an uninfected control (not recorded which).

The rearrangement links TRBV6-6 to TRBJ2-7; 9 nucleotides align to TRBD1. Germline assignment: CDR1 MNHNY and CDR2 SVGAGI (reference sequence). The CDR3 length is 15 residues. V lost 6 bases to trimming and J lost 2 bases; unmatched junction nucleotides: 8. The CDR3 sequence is CASSSRDRAAYEQYF. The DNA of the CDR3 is TGTGCCAGCAGCAGCCGGGACAGGGCCGCCTACGAGCAGTACTTC.

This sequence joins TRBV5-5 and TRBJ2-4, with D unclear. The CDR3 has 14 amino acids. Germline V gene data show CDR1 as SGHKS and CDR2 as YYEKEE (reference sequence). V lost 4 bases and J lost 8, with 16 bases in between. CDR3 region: CASSPADPGDIQYF. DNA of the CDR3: TGTGCCAGCAGCCCCGCGGACCCAGGTGACATTCAGTACTTC.

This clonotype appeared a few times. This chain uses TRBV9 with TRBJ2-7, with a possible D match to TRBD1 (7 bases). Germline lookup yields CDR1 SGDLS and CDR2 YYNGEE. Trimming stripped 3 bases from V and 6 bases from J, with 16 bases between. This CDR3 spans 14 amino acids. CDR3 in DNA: TGTGCCAGCAGCGAAGGAGGGGGCCGAGGCGAGCAGTACTTC. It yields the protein CASSEGGGRGEQYF.

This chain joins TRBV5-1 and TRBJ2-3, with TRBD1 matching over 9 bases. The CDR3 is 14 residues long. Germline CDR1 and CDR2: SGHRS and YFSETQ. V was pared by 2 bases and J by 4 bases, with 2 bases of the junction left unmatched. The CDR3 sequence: CASSFGQGSDTQYF. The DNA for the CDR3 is TGCGCCAGCAGCTTCGGACAGGGGTCAGATACGCAGTATTTT. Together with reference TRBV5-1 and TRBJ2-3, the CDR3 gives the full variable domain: KAGVTQTPRYLIKTRGQQVTLSCSPISGHRSVSWYQQTPGQGLQFLFEYFSETQRNKGNFPGRFSGRQFSNSRSEMNVSTLELGDSALYLCASSFGQGSDTQYFGPGTRLTVL.

CDR3 coding DNA: TGTGCCAGTTGCGGGAGAACCCCCACAGATACGCAGTATTTT. This codes for CASCGRTPTDTQYF. The genes are TRBV27 and TRBJ2-3; 7 bases line up with TRBD2. Germline CDR1 MNHEY, CDR2 SMNVEV (reference sequence). Losses at the gene ends were 9 bases for V and 2 bases for J; bases not matched to a gene: 8. This CDR3 spans 14 amino acids.

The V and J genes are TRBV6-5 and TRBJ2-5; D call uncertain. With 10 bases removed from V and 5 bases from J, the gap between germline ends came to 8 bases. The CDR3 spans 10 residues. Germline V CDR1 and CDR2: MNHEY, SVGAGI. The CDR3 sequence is CATLGETQYF. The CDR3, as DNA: TGTGCCACCCTGGGGGAGACCCAGTACTTC.

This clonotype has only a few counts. The CDR3 DNA sequence: TGTGCCAGCAGTACAGGGGGCCTCTCCTACAATGAGCAGTTCTTC. It yields the protein CASSTGGLSYNEQFF. The chain employs TRBV28 and TRBJ2-1; 9 bases align to TRBD1. With V trimmed by 5 bases and J by 0 bases, 2 bases remained unmatched. The CDR3 spans 15 residues. The V gene's germline CDR1 is MDHEN and CDR2 SYDVKM.

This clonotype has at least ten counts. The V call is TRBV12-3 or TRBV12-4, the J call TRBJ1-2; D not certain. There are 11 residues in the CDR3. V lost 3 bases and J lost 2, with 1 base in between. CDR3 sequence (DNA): TGTGCCAGCAGTTTGAACTATGGCTACACCTTC. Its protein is CASSLNYGYTF.

DNA for the CDR3: TGTGCCAGCAGCTCCCCAAGCTCCTATAATTCACCCCTCCACTTT. Translating it yields CASSSPSSYNSPLHF. The J gene is TRBJ1-6, the V gene TRBV27, with D hard to call. Trimming left V 6 bases short and J 0 bases short, with 9 bases between. The CDR3 runs 15 residues. Germline V CDR1 and CDR2: MNHEY, SMNVEV (reference sequence).

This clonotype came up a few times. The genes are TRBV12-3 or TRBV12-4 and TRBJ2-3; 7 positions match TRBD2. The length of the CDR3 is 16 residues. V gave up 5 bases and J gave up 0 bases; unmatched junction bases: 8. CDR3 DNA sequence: TGTGCCAGCAGTCCGAGGCCTAGCGGTAGCACAGATACGCAGTATTTT. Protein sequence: CASSPRPSGSTDTQYF.

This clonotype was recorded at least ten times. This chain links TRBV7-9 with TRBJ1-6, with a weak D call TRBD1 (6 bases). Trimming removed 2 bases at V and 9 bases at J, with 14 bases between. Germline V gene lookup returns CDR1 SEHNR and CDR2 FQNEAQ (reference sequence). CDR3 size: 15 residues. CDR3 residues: CASSLSGTRGSPLHF. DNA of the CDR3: TGTGCCAGCAGCTTAAGTGGGACAAGGGGTTCACCCCTCCACTTT. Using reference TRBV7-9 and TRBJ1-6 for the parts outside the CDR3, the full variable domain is DTGVSQNPRHKITKRGQNVTFRCDPISEHNRLYWYRQTLGQGPEFLTYFQNEAQLEKSRLLSDRFSAERPKGSFSTLEIQRTEQGDSAMYLCASSLSGTRGSPLHFGNGTRLTVT.

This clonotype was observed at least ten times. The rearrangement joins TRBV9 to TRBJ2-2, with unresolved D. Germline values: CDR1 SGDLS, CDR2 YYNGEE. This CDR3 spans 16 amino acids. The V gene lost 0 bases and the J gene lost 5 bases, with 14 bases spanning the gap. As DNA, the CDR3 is TGTGCCAGCAGCGTAGGAGTGGAAATAATAACCGGGGAGCTGTTTTTT. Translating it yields CASSVGVEIITGELFF.

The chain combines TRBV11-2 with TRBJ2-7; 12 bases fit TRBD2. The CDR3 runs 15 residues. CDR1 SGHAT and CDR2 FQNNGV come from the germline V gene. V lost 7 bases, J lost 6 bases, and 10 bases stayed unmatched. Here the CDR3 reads CASNGLLAGGSEQYF. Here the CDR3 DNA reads TGTGCCAGCAACGGATTACTAGCGGGAGGTAGCGAGCAGTACTTC.

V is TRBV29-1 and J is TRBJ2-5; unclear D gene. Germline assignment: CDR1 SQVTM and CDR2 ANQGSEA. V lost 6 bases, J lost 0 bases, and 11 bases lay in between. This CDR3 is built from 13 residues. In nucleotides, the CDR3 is TGCAGCGTGAAGCGCGGCTACCAAGAGACCCAGTACTTC. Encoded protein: CSVKRGYQETQYF.

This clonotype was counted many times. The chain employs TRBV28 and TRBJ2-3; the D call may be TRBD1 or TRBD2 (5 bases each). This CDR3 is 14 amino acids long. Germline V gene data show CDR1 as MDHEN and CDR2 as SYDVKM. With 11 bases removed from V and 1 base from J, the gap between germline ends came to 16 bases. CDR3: CAGGGRARTDTQYF. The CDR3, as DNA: TGTGCCGGGGGTGGGCGAGCCCGCACAGATACGCAGTATTTT.

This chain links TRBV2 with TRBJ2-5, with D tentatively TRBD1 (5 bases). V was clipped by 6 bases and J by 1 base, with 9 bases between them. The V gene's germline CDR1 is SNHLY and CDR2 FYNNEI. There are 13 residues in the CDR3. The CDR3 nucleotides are TGTGCCAGCAGAAGACAGCCCCAAGAGACCCAGTACTTC. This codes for CASRRQPQETQYF.

CDR3 in DNA: TGTGCCAGCAGCCCGGGTCAGGTTCAAGAGACCCAGTACTTC. Amino acids: CASSPGQVQETQYF. The rearrangement links TRBV7-9 to TRBJ2-5, with D hard to call. The CDR3 is 14 residues long. V was cut by 5 bases and J by 2 bases, with 12 bases left in between. The germline V gene has CDR1 SEHNR and CDR2 FQNEAQ (reference sequence). The entire variable domain, with the rest obtained from reference TRBV7-9 and TRBJ2-5, is as follows: DTGVSQNPRHKITKRGQNVTFRCDPISEHNRLYWYRQTLGQGPEFLTYFQNEAQLEKSRLLSDRFSAERPKGSFSTLEIQRTEQGDSAMYLCASSPGQVQETQYFGPGTRLLVL.

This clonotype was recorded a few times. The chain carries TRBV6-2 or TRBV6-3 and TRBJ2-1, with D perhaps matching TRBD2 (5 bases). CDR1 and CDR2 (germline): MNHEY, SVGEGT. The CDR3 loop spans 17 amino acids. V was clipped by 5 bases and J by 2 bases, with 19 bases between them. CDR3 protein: CASSPGLVGEAYNEQFF. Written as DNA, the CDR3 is TGTGCCAGCAGTCCGGGCCTTGTGGGAGAGGCCTACAATGAGCAGTTCTTC.

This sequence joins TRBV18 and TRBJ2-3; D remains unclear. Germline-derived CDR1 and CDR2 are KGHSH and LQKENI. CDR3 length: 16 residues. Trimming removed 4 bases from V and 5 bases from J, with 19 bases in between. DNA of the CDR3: TGTGCCAGCTCACAAAGTCAGCGAAGGACGGGAGATACGCAGTATTTT. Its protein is CASSQSQRRTGDTQYF.

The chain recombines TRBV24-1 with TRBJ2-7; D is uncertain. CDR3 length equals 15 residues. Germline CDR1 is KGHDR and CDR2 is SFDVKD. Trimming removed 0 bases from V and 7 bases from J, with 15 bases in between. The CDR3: CATSDLQIWSEEQYF. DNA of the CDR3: TGTGCCACCAGTGATTTGCAAATCTGGTCAGAAGAGCAGTACTTC.

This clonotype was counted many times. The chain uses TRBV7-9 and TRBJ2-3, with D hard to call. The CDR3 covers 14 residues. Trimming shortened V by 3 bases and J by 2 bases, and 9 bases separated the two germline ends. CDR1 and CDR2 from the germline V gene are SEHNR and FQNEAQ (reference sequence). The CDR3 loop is CASSFSGPTDTQYF. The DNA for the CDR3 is TGTGCCAGCAGCTTCAGTGGGCCCACAGATACGCAGTATTTT.

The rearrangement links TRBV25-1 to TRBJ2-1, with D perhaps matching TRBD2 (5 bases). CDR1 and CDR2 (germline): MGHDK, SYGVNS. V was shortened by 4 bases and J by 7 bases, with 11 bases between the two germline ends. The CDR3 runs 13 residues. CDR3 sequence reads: CASSVKGVNEQFF. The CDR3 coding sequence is TGTGCCAGCAGTGTCAAGGGAGTAAATGAGCAGTTCTTC. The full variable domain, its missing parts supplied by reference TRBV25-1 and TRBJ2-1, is EADIYQTPRYLVIGTGKKITLECSQTMGHDKMYWYQQDPGMELHLIHYSYGVNSTEKGDLSSESTVSRIRTEHFPLTLESARPSHTSQYLCASSVKGVNEQFFGPGTRLTVL.

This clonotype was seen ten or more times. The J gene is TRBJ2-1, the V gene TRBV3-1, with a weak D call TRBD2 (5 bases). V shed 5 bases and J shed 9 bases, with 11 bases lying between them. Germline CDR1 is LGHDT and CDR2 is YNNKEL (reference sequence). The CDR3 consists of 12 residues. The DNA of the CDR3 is TGTGCCAGCAGCTATCTAGCATTTGAGCAGTTCTTC. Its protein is CASSYLAFEQFF.

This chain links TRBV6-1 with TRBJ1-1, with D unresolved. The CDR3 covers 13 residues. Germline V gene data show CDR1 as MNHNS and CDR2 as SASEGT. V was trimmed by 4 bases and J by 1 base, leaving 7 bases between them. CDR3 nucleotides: TGTGCCAGCAGTGCGGACGGGAACACTGAAGCTTTCTTT. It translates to CASSADGNTEAFF.

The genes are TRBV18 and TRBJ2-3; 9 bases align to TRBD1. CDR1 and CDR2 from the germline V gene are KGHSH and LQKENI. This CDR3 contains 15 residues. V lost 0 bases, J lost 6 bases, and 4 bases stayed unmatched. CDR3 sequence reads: CASSPPGQGRDTQYF. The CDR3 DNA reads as TGTGCCAGCTCACCACCGGGACAGGGAAGGGATACGCAGTATTTT.

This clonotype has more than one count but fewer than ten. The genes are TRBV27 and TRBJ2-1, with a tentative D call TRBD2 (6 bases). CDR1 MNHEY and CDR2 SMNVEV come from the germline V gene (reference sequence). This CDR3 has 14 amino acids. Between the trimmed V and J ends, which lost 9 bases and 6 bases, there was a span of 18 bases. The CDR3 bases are TGTGCCAGTTCCGAAGGTGGGGGGAGCAATGAGCAGTTCTTC. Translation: CASSEGGGSNEQFF.

The CDR3 sequence is CASSQLQLNTEAFF. The CDR3 nucleotides are TGTGCCAGCAGCCAACTCCAGTTGAACACTGAAGCTTTCTTT. The V and J genes are TRBV14 and TRBJ1-1; D is ambiguous. The CDR3 is 14 amino acids. The V gene's germline CDR1 is SGHDN and CDR2 FVKESK. V lost 2 bases to trimming and J lost 0 bases, with 7 bases between them.